These T cell receptor beta chains were read from a single sample in a study of circulating CD8 cells and anti-PD-1 response in melanoma. MiXCR was run by TCRdb on the reads, yielding one entry per CDR3 protein. This sample carries more than 950 distinct CDR3 sequences, 9.6% of them seen once, and the ten largest clones take approximately 31%. The sequencing here drew on CD8+ T cells from PBMCs, taken at baseline or after one month of anti-PD-1 therapy (not recorded which). The origin of the receptors is a human donor with melanoma. Each CDR3 is given with its conserved first and last residue. The D gene is left open where the match is weak. Rows may omit the clone size; those that give it use once, few, many or a size class.

CDR3 | DNA | D | J | size | V
CASSPRDRGIHEQYF | TGTGCCAGCTCACCACGGGACAGGGGTATCCACGAGCAGTACTTC | TRBD1 | TRBJ2-7 | large | TRBV18
CATSDGRVEQFF | TGTGCCACCAGTGATGGCAGGGTTGAGCAGTTCTTC | - | TRBJ2-1 | medium-sized | TRBV24-1
CSARDAGGSTDTQYF | TGCAGTGCTAGAGACGCGGGGGGTAGCACAGATACGCAGTATTTT | TRBD2 | TRBJ2-3 | medium-sized | TRBV20-1
CASSIGNTEAFF | TGTGCCAGTAGTATAGGGAACACTGAAGCTTTCTTT | - | TRBJ1-1 | large | TRBV19
CASSPLDLAGSTDTQYF | TGTGCCAGCAGTCCCCTTGACCTAGCGGGGTCCACAGATACGCAGTATTTT | TRBD2 | TRBJ2-3 | medium-sized | TRBV27
CASSAASTDTQYF | TGCGCCAGCAGCGCAGCTAGCACAGATACGCAGTATTTT | - | TRBJ2-3 | medium-sized | TRBV4-1
CASSSHATLTNTGELFF | TGTGCCAGCAGCTCTCATGCGACCCTTACTAACACCGGGGAGCTGTTTTTT | - | TRBJ2-2 | medium-sized | TRBV27
CASSFTGTAAYEQYF | TGTGCCAGCAGCTTCACCGGGACAGCAGCCTACGAGCAGTACTTC | TRBD1 | TRBJ2-7 | medium-sized | TRBV5-5
CSAGQVGETQYF | TGCAGCGCGGGACAGGTTGGAGAGACCCAGTACTTC | TRBD1 | TRBJ2-5 | medium-sized | TRBV29-1
CSARAPGSGDYNEQFF | TGCAGTGCTAGGGCCCCCGGGAGCGGGGATTACAATGAGCAGTTCTTC | TRBD2 | TRBJ2-1 | medium-sized | TRBV20-1
CAWSVRGTGRPSSEKLFF | TGTGCCTGGAGTGTACGTGGGACAGGGAGGCCCTCAAGTGAAAAACTGTTTTTT | TRBD1 | TRBJ1-4 | medium-sized | TRBV30
CSVEDFGRGNTDTQYF | TGCAGCGTTGAAGATTTCGGCAGGGGGAACACAGATACGCAGTATTTT | TRBD1 | TRBJ2-3 | - | TRBV29-1
CASSMEPGETQYF | TGTGCCAGTAGTATGGAACCTGGGGAGACCCAGTACTTC | - | TRBJ2-5 | medium-sized | TRBV19
CAWSASTGGRYEQYF | TGTGCCTGGAGTGCATCCACGGGGGGCCGCTACGAGCAGTACTTC | - | TRBJ2-7 | - | TRBV30
CASSPNTSPEDRLSYNEQFF | TGCGCCAGCAGCCCAAACACGTCCCCCGAGGACAGGTTATCCTACAATGAGCAGTTCTTC | TRBD1 | TRBJ2-1 | - | TRBV23-1
CASSFRSYNSPLHF | TGTGCCAGCAGCTTTCGCTCCTATAATTCACCCCTCCACTTT | - | TRBJ1-6 | medium-sized | TRBV7-3
CASSLEGFGSYNSPLHF | TGTGCCAGCAGCTTAGAAGGATTTGGCTCCTATAATTCACCCCTCCACTTT | - | TRBJ1-6 | - | TRBV7-6
CASSQGRGRYEQYF | TGCGCCAGCAGCCAAGGCAGGGGGCGTTACGAGCAGTACTTC | TRBD1 | TRBJ2-7 | few | TRBV4-3
CASTWDGTGTEAFF | TGTGCCAGCACCTGGGACGGCACCGGGACTGAAGCTTTCTTT | - | TRBJ1-1 | medium-sized | TRBV12-3/TRBV12-4
CASSVHGTALYEQYF | TGTGCCAGCAGCGTACACGGGACGGCTCTCTACGAGCAGTACTTC | - | TRBJ2-7 | few | TRBV9
CSVEGYGQQTGNTIYF | TGCAGCGTTGAAGGTTACGGACAGCAAACTGGAAACACCATATATTTT | - | TRBJ1-3 | medium-sized | TRBV29-1
CASSTLASYSEQFF | TGTGCCAGTAGTACGCTAGCGAGTTACAGTGAGCAGTTCTTC | - | TRBJ2-1 | - | TRBV19
CASGPLAGGLETQYF | TGTGCCAGCGGACCCTTAGCGGGGGGGCTAGAGACCCAGTACTTC | TRBD2 | TRBJ2-5 | few | TRBV27
CASSLEEHYEQYF | TGTGCCAGCAGCTTAGAGGAACACTACGAGCAGTACTTC | - | TRBJ2-7 | large | TRBV7-6
CASTDFYEQYF | TGTGCCAGCACTGACTTCTACGAGCAGTACTTC | - | TRBJ2-7 | medium-sized | TRBV2
CASRTTNEQFF | TGTGCCAGCAGGACTACAAATGAGCAGTTCTTC | - | TRBJ2-1 | - | TRBV28
CASSQVQGVGEQYF | TGCGCCAGCAGCCAAGTCCAGGGGGTAGGTGAGCAGTACTTC | TRBD1 | TRBJ2-7 | medium-sized | TRBV4-1
CASSEDRGPLYEQYF | TGCGCCAGCAGCGAAGACAGGGGCCCACTCTACGAGCAGTACTTC | TRBD1 | TRBJ2-7 | medium-sized | TRBV4-3
CASSLSIPGMGNHQPQHF | TGTGCCAGCAGTTTATCGATCCCAGGGATGGGGAACCATCAGCCCCAGCATTTT | - | TRBJ1-5 | few | TRBV27
CASSPRSGGGRYEQFF | TGTGCCAGCAGCCCCCGAAGCGGGGGGGGCCGGTATGAGCAGTTCTTC | TRBD2 | TRBJ2-1 | - | TRBV11-2
CSVEETETSGANVLTF | TGCAGCGTTGAAGAAACGGAAACCTCTGGGGCCAACGTCCTGACTTTC | - | TRBJ2-6 | - | TRBV29-1
CASSPWGPTVSTDTQYF | TGTGCCAGCAGCCCTTGGGGGCCGACAGTTAGCACAGATACGCAGTATTTT | - | TRBJ2-3 | medium-sized | TRBV6-2/TRBV6-3
CASSVSVGSYNEQFF | TGTGCCAGCAGCGTCAGTGTAGGATCCTACAATGAGCAGTTCTTC | - | TRBJ2-1 | few | TRBV9
CASSHTWGEGGKQPQHF | TGTGCCAGCAGTCACACATGGGGTGAGGGGGGCAAACAGCCCCAGCATTTT | - | TRBJ1-5 | large | TRBV27
CSAGRRLSTDTQYF | TGCAGTGCTGGTAGACGGCTTAGCACAGATACGCAGTATTTT | - | TRBJ2-3 | medium-sized | TRBV20-1
CASSTIQGTDTQYF | TGTGCCAGTAGTACGATACAGGGCACAGATACGCAGTATTTT | - | TRBJ2-3 | large | TRBV19
CASSQDLASATYEQYF | TGCGCCAGCAGCCAAGATCTAGCGTCGGCGACCTACGAGCAGTACTTC | - | TRBJ2-7 | medium-sized | TRBV4-3
CASRLLAGTGSSGANVLTF | TGCGCCAGCAGGCTACTGGCCGGGACAGGGAGCTCTGGGGCCAACGTCCTGACTTTC | TRBD1 | TRBJ2-6 | - | TRBV4-3
CSVNPGETEAFF | TGCAGCGTCAATCCAGGGGAAACTGAAGCTTTCTTT | - | TRBJ1-1 | medium-sized | TRBV29-1
CASSGRTLDHEQYF | TGTGCCAGCAGCGGCCGCACGCTGGACCACGAGCAGTACTTC | - | TRBJ2-7 | few | TRBV13
CASEAASEAFF | TGTGCCTCAGAAGCAGCCTCTGAAGCTTTCTTT | - | TRBJ1-1 | medium-sized | TRBV19
CASSPGVLYNSPLHF | TGTGCCAGTAGTCCAGGGGTCCTCTATAATTCACCCCTCCACTTT | - | TRBJ1-6 | medium-sized | TRBV19
CASSPAPSELHNEQFF | TGTGCCAGCAGCCCGGCCCCTAGCGAACTACACAATGAGCAGTTCTTC | - | TRBJ2-1 | medium-sized | TRBV4-2
CASSLYGTRIDNEQFF | TGTGCCAGCAGTTTATACGGGACACGCATCGACAATGAGCAGTTCTTC | - | TRBJ2-1 | medium-sized | TRBV28
CASSGGTGGYFSDTEAFF | TGTGCCAGCAGTGGAGGGACAGGGGGTTATTTTTCGGACACTGAAGCTTTCTTT | TRBD1 | TRBJ1-1 | medium-sized | TRBV25-1
CASSAEDGDEQYF | TGTGCCAGCAGCGCGGAGGACGGGGACGAGCAGTACTTC | - | TRBJ2-7 | medium-sized | TRBV13
CASSIGNNEQFF | TGTGCCAGTAGTATTGGTAACAATGAGCAGTTCTTC | - | TRBJ2-1 | large | TRBV19
CASSQGTVNTEAFF | TGTGCCAGCAGCCAAGGGACAGTGAACACTGAAGCTTTCTTT | - | TRBJ1-1 | medium-sized | TRBV3-1
CASSLDGGGDTQYF | TGTGCCAGCAGTTTAGACGGGGGCGGGGATACGCAGTATTTT | - | TRBJ2-3 | large | TRBV28
CSASRPDTPTEAFF | TGCAGTGCTAGTCGCCCAGACACTCCAACTGAAGCTTTCTTT | - | TRBJ1-1 | large | TRBV20-1
CASSINRADEQYF | TGTGCCAGTAGTATTAACAGGGCAGACGAGCAGTACTTC | - | TRBJ2-7 | medium-sized | TRBV19
CSARDLGASYTF | TGCAGTGCTAGAGATCTAGGGGCGAGCTACACCTTC | - | TRBJ1-2 | medium-sized | TRBV20-1
CASSIGGTSTDTQYF | TGTGCCAGTAGTATCGGCGGAACTAGCACAGATACGCAGTATTTT | - | TRBJ2-3 | large | TRBV19